This TCR beta chain is from a study of cytomegalovirus exposure and HLA in healthy donors. Amplification used 60 Vbeta primers and 13 Jbeta primers. Assay: immunoSEQ multiplex PCR; the TCRdb copy retains only in-frame clones and omits some. In the table there are approximately 150,000 clones, 72% of which are singletons. V was pared by 2 bases and J by 7 bases, with 6 bases between. This CDR3 spans 13 amino acids. Germline values: CDR1 LGHNA, CDR2 YSLEER. Input material: PBMCs. The TCR sequence derives from a human donor in good health. This chain joins TRBV4-3 and TRBJ1-6; D is unclear. The CDR3 is CASSQWRNSPLHF. DNA of the CDR3: TGCGCCAGCAGCCAATGGAGGAATTCACCCCTCCACTTT.